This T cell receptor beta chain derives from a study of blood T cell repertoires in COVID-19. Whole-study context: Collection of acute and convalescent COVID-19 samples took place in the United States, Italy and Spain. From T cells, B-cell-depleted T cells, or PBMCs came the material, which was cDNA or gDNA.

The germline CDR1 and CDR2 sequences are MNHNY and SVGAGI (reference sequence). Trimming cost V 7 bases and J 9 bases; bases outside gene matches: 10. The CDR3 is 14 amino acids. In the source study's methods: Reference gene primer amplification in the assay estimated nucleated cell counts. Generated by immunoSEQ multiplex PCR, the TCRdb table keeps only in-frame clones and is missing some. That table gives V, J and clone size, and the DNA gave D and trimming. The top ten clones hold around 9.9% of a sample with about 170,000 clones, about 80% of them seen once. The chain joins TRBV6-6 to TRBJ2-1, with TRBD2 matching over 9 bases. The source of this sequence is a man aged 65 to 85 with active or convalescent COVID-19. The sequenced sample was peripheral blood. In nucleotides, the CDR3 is TGTGCCAGCATGTTTTCGGGCGGGAGGGGTGAGCAGTTCTTC. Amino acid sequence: CASMFSGGRGEQFF.